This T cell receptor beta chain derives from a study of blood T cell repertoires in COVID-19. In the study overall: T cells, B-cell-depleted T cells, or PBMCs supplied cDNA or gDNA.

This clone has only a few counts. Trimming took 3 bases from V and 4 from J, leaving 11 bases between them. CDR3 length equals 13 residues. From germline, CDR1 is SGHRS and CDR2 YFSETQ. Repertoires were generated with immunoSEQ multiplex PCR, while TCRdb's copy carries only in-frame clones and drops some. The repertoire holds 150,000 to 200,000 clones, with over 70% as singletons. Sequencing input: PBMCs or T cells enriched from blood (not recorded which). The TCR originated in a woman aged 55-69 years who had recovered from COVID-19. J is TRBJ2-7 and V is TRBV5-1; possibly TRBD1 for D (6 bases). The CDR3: CASSSQGLYEQYF. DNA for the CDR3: TGCGCCAGCAGCTCACAGGGATTATACGAGCAGTACTTC. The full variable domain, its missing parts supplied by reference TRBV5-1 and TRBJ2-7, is KAGVTQTPRYLIKTRGQQVTLSCSPISGHRSVSWYQQTPGQGLQFLFEYFSETQRNKGNFPGRFSGRQFSNSRSEMNVSTLELGDSALYLCASSSQGLYEQYFGPGTRLTVT.